This TCR beta chain was documented in a study of blood T cell repertoires in COVID-19. Study details: COVID-19 samples, acute and convalescent, were from the United States, Italy and Spain. Nucleic acid was either cDNA or gDNA, and it came from T cells, B-cell-depleted T cells, or PBMCs.

Recruitment covered 20 to 25 US areas and drew participants whose ages spanned about 18 to 100 years. Cohort 3 donors were reported recovered after two negative PCRs, clearance, or symptom resolution. Repertoires were generated with immunoSEQ multiplex PCR, while TCRdb's copy carries only in-frame clones and drops some. The sample shows about 250,000 clones, 85% to 90% of them seen only once. The CDR3 has 14 amino acids. Germline CDR1 and CDR2: SNHLY and FYNNEI. V was cut by 2 bases and J by 6 bases, with 13 bases left in between. The sample consisted of PBMCs or T cells enriched from blood (not recorded which). The V gene is TRBV2, the J gene TRBJ1-2, with D unresolved. The sequence was obtained from a woman aged 18-29 years who had recovered from COVID-19. CDR3 coding DNA: TGTGCCAGCAGTGAATGGGCGGGTCTCCATGGCTACACCTTC. Amino acids: CASSEWAGLHGYTF.